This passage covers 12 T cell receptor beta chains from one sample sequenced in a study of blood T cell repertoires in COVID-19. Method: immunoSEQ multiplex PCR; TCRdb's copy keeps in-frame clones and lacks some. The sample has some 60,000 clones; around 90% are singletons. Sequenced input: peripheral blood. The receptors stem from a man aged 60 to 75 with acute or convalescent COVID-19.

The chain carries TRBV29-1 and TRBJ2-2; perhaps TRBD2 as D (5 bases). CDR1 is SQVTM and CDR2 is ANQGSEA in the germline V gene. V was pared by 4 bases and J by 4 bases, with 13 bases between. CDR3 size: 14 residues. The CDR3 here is CSVAHRGSTGELFF. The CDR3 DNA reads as TGCAGCGTTGCCCACAGAGGGTCCACCGGGGAGCTGTTTTTT.

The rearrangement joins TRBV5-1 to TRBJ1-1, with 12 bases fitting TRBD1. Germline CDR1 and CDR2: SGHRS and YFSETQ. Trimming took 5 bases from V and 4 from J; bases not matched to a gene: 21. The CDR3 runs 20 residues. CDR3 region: CASRPNRGTGGAEISTEAFF. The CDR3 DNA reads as TGCGCCAGCAGGCCAAACCGCGGGACAGGGGGCGCGGAGATATCCACTGAAGCTTTCTTT.

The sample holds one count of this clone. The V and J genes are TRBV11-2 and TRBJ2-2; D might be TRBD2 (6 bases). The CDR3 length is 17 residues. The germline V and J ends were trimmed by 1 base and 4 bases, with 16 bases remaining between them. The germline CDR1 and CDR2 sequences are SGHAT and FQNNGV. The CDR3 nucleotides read TGTGCCAGCAGCTTAGCCCTGACCCAGGGAGGCACCGGGGAGCTGTTTTTT. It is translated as CASSLALTQGGTGELFF.

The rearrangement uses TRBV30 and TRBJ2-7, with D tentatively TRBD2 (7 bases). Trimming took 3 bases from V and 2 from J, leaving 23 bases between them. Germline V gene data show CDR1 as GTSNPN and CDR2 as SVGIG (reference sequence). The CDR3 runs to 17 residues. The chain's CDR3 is CAWSAAPGGPGPYEQYF. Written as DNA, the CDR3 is TGTGCCTGGAGCGCGGCCCCCGGGGGGCCTGGCCCCTACGAGCAGTACTTC.

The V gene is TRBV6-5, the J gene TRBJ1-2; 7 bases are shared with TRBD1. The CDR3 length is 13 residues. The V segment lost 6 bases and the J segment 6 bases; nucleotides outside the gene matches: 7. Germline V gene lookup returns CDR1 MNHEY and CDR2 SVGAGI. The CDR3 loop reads CASSATGVDGYTF. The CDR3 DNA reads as TGTGCCAGCAGCGCTACAGGGGTGGATGGCTACACCTTC.

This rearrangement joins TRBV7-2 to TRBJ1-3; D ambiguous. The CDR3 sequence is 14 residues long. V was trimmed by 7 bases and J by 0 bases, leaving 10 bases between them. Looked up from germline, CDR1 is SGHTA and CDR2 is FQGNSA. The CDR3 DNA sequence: TGTGCCAGCAACACGCTTCTCTCTGGAAACACCATATATTTT. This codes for CASNTLLSGNTIYF. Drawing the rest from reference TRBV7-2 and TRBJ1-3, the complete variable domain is GAGVSQSPSNKVTEKGKDVELRCDPISGHTALYWYRQSLGQGLEFLIYFQGNSAPDKSGLPSDRFSAERTGGSVSTLTIQRTQQEDSAVYLCASNTLLSGNTIYFGEGSWLTVV.

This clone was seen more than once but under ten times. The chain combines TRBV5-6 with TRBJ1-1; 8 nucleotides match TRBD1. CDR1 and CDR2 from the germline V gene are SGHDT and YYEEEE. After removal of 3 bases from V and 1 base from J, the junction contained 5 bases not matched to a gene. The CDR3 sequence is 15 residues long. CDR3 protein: CASSWTGKENTEAFF. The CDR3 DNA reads TGTGCCAGCAGCTGGACAGGGAAAGAGAACACTGAAGCTTTCTTT.

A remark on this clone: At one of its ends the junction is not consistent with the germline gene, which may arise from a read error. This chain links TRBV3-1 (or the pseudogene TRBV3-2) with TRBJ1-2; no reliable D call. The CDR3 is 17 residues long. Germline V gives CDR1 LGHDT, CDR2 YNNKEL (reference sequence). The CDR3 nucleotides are TGTGCCAGCAGCGAAGAGGGTAGTCGGGGTTCTTACTATGGCTACACCTTC. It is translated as CASSEEGSRGSYYGYTF.

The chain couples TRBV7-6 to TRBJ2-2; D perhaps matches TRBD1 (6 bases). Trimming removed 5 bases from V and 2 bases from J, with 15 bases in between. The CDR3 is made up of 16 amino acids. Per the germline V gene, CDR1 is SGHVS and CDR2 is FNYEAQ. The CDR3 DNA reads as TGTGCCAGCAGCCCCCGGACAGCTTCAAACACCGGGGAGCTGTTTTTT. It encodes CASSPRTASNTGELFF.

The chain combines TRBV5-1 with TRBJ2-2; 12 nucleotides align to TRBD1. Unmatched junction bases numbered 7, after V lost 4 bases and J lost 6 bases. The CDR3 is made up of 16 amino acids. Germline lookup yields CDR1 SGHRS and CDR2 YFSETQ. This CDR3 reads CASSRDRGRSAGELFF. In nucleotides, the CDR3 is TGCGCCAGCAGCCGGGACAGGGGGCGGTCGGCCGGGGAGCTGTTTTTT.

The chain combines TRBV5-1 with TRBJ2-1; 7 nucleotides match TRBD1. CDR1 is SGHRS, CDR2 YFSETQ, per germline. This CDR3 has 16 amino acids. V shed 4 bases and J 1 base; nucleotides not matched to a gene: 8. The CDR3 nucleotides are TGCGCCAGCAGCGGTGGGACAGTCGGGTCCTACAATGAGCAGTTCTTC. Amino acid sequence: CASSGGTVGSYNEQFF.

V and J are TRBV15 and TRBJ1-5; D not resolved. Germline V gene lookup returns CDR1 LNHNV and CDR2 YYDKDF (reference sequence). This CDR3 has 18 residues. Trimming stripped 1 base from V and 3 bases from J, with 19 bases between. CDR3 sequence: CATSRVQASGFYNQPQHF. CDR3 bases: TGTGCCACCAGCAGAGTTCAGGCATCAGGTTTTTACAATCAGCCCCAGCATTTT.